Described below is a single T cell receptor (beta chain) sequence and its context. This specimen belongs to a study of T cells expressing NK-cell markers. Each CDR3 protein gets one entry in TCRdb, which reprocessed the 5' RACE reads and gives no DNA. The sample holds about 260,000 distinct CDR3 sequences. Germline V gives CDR1 KGHSH, CDR2 LQKENI. This CDR3 has 13 amino acids. The source of this sequence is a woman between 18 and 75 years old in good health. The sample comprised blood T cells: a sorted CD56 or NKG2C T cell subset, CD4+ or CD8+ T cells, or bulk PBMC T cells (not recorded which). This sequence joins TRBV18 and TRBJ1-1; TCRdb selects TRBD1, and the lack of DNA leaves this call unchecked. Here the CDR3 reads CASSPAGQGIAFF.